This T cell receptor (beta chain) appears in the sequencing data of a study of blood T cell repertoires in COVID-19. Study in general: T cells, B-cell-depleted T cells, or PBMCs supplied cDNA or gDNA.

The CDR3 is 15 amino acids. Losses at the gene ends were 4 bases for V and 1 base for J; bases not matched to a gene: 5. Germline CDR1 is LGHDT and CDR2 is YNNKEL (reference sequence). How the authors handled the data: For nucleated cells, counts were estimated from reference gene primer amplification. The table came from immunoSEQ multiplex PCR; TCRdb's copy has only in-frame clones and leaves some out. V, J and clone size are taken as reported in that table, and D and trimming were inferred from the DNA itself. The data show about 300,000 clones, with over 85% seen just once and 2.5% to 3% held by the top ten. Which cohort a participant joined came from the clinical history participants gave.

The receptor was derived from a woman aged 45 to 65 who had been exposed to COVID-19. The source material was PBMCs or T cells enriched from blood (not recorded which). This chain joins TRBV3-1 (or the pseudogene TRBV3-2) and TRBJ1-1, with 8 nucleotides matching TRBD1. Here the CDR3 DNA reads TGTGCCAGCAGCCGGAGGACAGGGTGGAACACTGAAGCTTTCTTT. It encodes CASSRRTGWNTEAFF.